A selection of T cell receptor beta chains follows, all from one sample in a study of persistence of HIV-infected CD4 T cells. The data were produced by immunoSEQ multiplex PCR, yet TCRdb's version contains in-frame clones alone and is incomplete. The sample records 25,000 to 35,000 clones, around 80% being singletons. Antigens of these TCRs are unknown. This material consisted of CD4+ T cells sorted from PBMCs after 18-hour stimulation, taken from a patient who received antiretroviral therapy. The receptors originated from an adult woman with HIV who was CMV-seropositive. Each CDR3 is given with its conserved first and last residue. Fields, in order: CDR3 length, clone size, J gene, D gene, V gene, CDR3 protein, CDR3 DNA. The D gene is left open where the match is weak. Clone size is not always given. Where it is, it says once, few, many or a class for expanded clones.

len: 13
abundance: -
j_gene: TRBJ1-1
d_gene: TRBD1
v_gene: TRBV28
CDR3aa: CASSKLRDSTAFF
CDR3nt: TGTGCCAGCAGCAAATTACGGGACAGTACGGCTTTCTTT

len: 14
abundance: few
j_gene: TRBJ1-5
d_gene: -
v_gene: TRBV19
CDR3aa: CASSILDGDQPQHF
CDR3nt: TGTGCCAGTAGTATTTTGGACGGAGATCAGCCCCAGCATTTT

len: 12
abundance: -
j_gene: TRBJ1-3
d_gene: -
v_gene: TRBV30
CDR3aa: CAWCFSGNTIYF
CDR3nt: TGTGCCTGGTGTTTCTCTGGAAACACCATATATTTT

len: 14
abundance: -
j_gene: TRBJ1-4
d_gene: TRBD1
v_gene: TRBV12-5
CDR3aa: CASGLKGAGEKLFF
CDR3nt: TGTGCTAGTGGTTTGAAGGGGGCCGGTGAAAAACTGTTTTTT

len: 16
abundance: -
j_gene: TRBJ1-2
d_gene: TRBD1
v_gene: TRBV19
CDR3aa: CASNQIQGASGYGYTF
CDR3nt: TGTGCCAGTAACCAGATACAGGGGGCGTCGGGCTATGGCTACACCTTC

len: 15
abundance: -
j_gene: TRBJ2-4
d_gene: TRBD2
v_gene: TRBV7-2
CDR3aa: CASSLAILAGDIQYF
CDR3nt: TGTGCCAGCAGCTTAGCCATTCTAGCGGGGGACATTCAGTACTTC

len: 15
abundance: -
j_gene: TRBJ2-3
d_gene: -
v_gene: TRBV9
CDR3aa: CASSVASEHGDTQYF
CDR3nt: TGTGCCAGCAGCGTAGCCTCAGAACATGGGGATACGCAGTATTTT

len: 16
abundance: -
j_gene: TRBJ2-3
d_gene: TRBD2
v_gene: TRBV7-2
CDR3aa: CASSLSLAGGTDTQYF
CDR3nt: TGTGCCAGCAGCTTATCCCTAGCGGGGGGGACAGATACGCAGTATTTT

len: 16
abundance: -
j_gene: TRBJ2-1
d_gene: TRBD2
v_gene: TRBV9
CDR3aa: CASSVAGGGGVNEQFF
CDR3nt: TGTGCCAGCAGCGTAGCAGGCGGGGGGGGAGTGAATGAGCAGTTCTTC

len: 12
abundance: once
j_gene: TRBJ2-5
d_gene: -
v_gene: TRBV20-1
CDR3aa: CSASRGGETQYF
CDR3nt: TGCAGTGCTAGTAGGGGGGGAGAGACCCAGTACTTC

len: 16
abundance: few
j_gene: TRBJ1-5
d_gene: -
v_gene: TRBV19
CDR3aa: CASSTLGGGNAQPQHF
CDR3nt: TGTGCCAGTAGTACCCTCGGGGGGGGCAATGCTCAGCCCCAGCATTTT

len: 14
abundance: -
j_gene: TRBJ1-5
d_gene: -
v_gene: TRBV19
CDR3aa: CASSIREVSQPQHF
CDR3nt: TGTGCCAGTAGTATTAGGGAAGTAAGTCAGCCCCAGCATTTT

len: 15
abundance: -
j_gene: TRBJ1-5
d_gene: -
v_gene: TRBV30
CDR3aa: CAWSIRGAEGQPQHF
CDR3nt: TGTGCCTGGAGTATTCGGGGGGCGGAGGGACAGCCCCAGCATTTT

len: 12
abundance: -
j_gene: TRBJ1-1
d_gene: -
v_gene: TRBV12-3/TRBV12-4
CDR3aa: CASSGDGTEAFF
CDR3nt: TGTGCCAGCAGTGGGGACGGGACAGAAGCTTTCTTT

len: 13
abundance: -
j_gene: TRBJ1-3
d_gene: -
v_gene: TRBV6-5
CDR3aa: CATGHSSGNTIYF
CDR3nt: TGTGCCACCGGACACTCCTCTGGAAACACCATATATTTT

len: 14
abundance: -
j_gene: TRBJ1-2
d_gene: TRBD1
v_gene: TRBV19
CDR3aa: CASSSRGRPNGYTF
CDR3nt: TGTGCCAGTAGTAGCAGGGGGCGCCCTAATGGCTACACCTTC

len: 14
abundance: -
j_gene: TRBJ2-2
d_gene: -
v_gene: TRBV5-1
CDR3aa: CASSLVGSTGELFF
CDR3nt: TGCGCCAGCAGCTTGGTCGGGTCCACCGGGGAGCTGTTTTTT

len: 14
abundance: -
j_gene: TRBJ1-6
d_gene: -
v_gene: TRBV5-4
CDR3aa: CASSYNRGNSPLHF
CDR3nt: TGTGCCAGCAGCTACAATAGGGGTAATTCACCCCTCCACTTT

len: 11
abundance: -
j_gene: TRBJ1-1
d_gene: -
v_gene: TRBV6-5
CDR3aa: CASRVTGSAFF
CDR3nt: TGTGCCAGCAGGGTTACAGGGTCGGCTTTCTTT

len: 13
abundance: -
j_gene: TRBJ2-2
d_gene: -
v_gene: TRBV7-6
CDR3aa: CASSLDLAGELFF
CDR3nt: TGTGCCAGCAGCTTAGATCTGGCCGGGGAGCTGTTTTTT

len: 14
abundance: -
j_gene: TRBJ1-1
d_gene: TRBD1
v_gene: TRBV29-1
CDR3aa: CSARQGRPNTEAFF
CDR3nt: TGCAGCGCCCGACAGGGGAGGCCGAACACTGAAGCTTTCTTT

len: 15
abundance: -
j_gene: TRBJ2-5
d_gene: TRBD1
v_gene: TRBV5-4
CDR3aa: CASSLQQGTQETQYF
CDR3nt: TGTGCCAGCAGCTTACAACAGGGGACCCAAGAGACCCAGTACTTC

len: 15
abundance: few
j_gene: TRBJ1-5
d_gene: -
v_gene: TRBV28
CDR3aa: CASSLSMAGNQPQHF
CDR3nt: TGTGCCAGCAGTTTATCGATGGCGGGGAATCAGCCCCAGCATTTT

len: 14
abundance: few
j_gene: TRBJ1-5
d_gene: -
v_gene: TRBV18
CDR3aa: CASSPRAGDQPQHF
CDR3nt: TGTGCCAGCTCACCAAGGGCGGGGGATCAGCCCCAGCATTTT

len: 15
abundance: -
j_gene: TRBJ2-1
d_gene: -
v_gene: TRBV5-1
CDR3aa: CASSLVSGPNNEQFF
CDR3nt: TGCGCCAGCAGCTTGGTATCCGGGCCCAACAATGAGCAGTTCTTC

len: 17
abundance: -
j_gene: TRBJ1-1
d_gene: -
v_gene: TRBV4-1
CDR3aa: CASSQINRQSGQNEAFF
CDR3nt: TGCGCCAGCAGCCAAATTAATCGGCAGTCAGGGCAGAATGAAGCTTTCTTT

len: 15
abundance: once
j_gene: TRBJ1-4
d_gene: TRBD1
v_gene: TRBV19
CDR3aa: CASSPGTGIGEKLFF
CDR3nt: TGTGCCAGTAGTCCAGGGACAGGGATTGGTGAAAAACTGTTTTTT

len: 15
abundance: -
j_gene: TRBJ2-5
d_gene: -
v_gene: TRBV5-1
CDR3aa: CASSSRQGGGETQYF
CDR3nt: TGCGCCAGCAGCTCCCGACAGGGCGGGGGGGAGACCCAGTACTTC

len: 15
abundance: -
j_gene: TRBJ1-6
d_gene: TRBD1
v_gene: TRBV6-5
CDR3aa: CASSRETGGSSPLHF
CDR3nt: TGTGCCAGCAGCCGGGAGACAGGGGGAAGTTCACCCCTCCACTTT

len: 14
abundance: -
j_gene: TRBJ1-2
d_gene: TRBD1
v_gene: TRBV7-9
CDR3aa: CASSPDGTGRGYTF
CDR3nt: TGTGCCAGCAGCCCCGACGGGACAGGGCGTGGCTACACCTTC

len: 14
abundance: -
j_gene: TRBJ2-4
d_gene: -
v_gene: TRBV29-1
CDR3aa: CSVEAPGAKNIQYF
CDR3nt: TGCAGCGTTGAAGCGCCGGGAGCCAAAAACATTCAGTACTTC

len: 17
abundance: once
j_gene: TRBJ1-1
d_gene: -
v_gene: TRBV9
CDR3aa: CASSTRPIQIAYTEAFF
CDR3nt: TGTGCCAGCAGCACGCGCCCCATACAGATCGCCTACACTGAAGCTTTCTTT

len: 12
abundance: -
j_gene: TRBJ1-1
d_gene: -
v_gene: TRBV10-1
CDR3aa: CASSFGFTEAFF
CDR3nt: TGCGCCAGCAGTTTTGGGTTCACTGAAGCTTTCTTT

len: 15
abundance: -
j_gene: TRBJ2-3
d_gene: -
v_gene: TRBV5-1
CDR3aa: CAIPKETSRTDTQYF
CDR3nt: TGCGCCATCCCAAAAGAAACTAGTCGCACAGATACGCAGTATTTT

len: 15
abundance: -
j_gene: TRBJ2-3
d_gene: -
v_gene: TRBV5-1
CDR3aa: CASSVAGGGADTQYF
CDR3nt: TGCGCCAGCAGCGTGGCCGGGGGCGGGGCGGATACGCAGTATTTT

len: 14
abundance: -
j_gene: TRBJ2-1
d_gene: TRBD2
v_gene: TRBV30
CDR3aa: CAWRGLAGHNEQFF
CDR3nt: TGTGCCTGGAGAGGACTAGCCGGCCACAATGAGCAGTTCTTC

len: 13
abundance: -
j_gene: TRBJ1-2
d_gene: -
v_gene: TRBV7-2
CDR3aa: CASSVGQPYGYTF
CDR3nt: TGTGCCAGCAGCGTAGGACAGCCCTATGGCTACACCTTC

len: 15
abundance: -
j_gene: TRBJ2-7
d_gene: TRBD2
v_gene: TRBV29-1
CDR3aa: CSVEEPGLVSYEQYF
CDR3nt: TGCAGCGTTGAAGAACCGGGACTAGTTAGTTACGAGCAGTACTTC

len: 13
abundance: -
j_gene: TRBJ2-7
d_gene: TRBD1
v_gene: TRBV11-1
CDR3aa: CASSRGQSYEQYF
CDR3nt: TGTGCCAGCAGCAGGGGACAGTCCTACGAGCAGTACTTC

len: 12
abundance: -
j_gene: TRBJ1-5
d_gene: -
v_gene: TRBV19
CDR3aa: CASSGQDQPQHF
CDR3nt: TGTGCCAGTAGTGGTCAAGATCAGCCCCAGCATTTT

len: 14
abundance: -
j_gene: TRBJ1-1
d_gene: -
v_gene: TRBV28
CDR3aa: CASTGGQDRTEAFF
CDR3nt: TGTGCCAGCACCGGGGGACAAGATAGGACTGAAGCTTTCTTT

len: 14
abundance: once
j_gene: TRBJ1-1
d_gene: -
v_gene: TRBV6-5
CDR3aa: CASRTMEGRTEAFF
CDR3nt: TGTGCCAGCAGGACCATGGAGGGGCGGACTGAAGCTTTCTTT

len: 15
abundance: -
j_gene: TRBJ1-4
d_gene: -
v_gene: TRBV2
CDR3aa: CASSEGTATNEKLFF
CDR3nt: TGTGCCAGCAGTGAAGGGACAGCAACTAATGAAAAACTGTTTTTT

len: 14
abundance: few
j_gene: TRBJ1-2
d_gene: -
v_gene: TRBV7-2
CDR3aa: CASSFEGYDYGYTF
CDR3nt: TGTGCCAGCAGCTTCGAGGGTTATGACTATGGCTACACCTTC

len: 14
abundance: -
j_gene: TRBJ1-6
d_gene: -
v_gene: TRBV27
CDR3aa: CASSLGQRNSPLHF
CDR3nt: TGTGCCAGCAGTTTAGGGCAGCGTAATTCACCCCTCCACTTT

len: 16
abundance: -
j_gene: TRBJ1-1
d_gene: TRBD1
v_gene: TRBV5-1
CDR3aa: CASSPVTGGQNTEAFF
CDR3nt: TGCGCCAGCAGCCCCGTGACAGGGGGTCAGAACACTGAAGCTTTCTTT

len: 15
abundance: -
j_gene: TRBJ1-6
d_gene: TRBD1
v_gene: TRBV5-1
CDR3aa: CASSWDRGPNSPLHF
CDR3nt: TGCGCCAGCAGCTGGGACAGGGGGCCTAATTCACCCCTCCACTTT

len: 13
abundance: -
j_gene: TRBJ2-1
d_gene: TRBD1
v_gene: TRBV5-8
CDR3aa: CASSIGQGREQFF
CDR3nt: TGTGCCAGCAGCATCGGACAGGGGCGTGAGCAGTTCTTC

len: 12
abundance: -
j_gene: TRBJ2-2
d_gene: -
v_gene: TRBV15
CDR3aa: CATSRETGELFF
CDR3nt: TGTGCCACCAGCAGGGAGACCGGGGAGCTGTTTTTT